Listed here are 14 T cell receptor beta chains from one sample, sequenced in a study of T cell changes during pregnancy in multiple sclerosis. TCRdb's copy holds only in-frame clones and misses some; the assay was immunoSEQ multiplex PCR. The profile shows 84,000 or so clones, just under 95% of them singletons. The sample in question was peripheral blood, obtained in the third trimester of pregnancy. Receptor source: a female donor with multiple sclerosis, enrolled in a pregnancy study.

The chain combines TRBV9 with TRBJ2-1, with 8 bases fitting TRBD2. Germline CDR1 is SGDLS and CDR2 is YYNGEE. The CDR3 is 16 amino acids. Trimming removed 4 bases from V and 3 bases from J; junction bases left unmatched: 9. In DNA form, the CDR3 reads TGTGCCAGCAGCTTTCTAGCGGGTAGCCTCTACAATGAGCAGTTCTTC. This gives the protein CASSFLAGSLYNEQFF.

J is TRBJ2-1 and V is TRBV27; possibly TRBD2 for D (6 bases). V was clipped by 6 bases and J by 0 bases, with 18 bases between them. CDR1 is MNHEY, CDR2 SMNVEV, per germline (reference sequence). This CDR3 is built from 17 residues. CDR3 protein: CASSPNGGFTSYNEQFF. CDR3 sequence (DNA): TGTGCCAGCAGCCCAAACGGGGGTTTTACCTCCTACAATGAGCAGTTCTTC.

The chain carries TRBV7-7 and TRBJ2-5; TRBD1 aligns across 10 bases. Germline loops: CDR1 SSHAT, CDR2 FNYEAQ (reference sequence). J lost 4 bases, V lost 4 bases, and 3 bases had no gene match. The CDR3 extends over 14 amino acids. CDR3 sequence: CASSSGQGSETQYF. In DNA, the CDR3 is TGTGCCAGCAGCTCGGGACAGGGGTCAGAGACCCAGTACTTC.

This sequence joins TRBV28 and TRBJ1-1, with D possibly being TRBD1 (6 bases). The V and J ends lost 6 bases and 9 bases respectively, with 26 bases between them. Germline lookup yields CDR1 MDHEN and CDR2 SYDVKM. This CDR3 is 16 amino acids long. The CDR3 nucleotides are TGTGCCAGCAGACCCAGGGGTACTCCCGGTCATGGCCAAGCTTTCTTT. It codes for CASRPRGTPGHGQAFF.

In this sample, this clone turned up once. The chain uses TRBV28 and TRBJ2-7; 9 positions match TRBD1. Germline loops: CDR1 MDHEN, CDR2 SYDVKM. The CDR3 consists of 14 residues. Trimming cost V 8 bases and J 0 bases; bases outside gene matches: 5. The CDR3 sequence is CASLRDRASYEQYF. CDR3 in DNA: TGTGCCAGCCTCCGGGACAGGGCCTCCTACGAGCAGTACTTC.

This clone was observed a single time. V gene TRBV7-2 combines with J gene TRBJ2-3, with D possibly TRBD2 on 6 matching bases. This CDR3 comprises 14 residues. V dropped 5 bases and J dropped 1 base, with 10 bases sitting between them. Per the germline V gene, CDR1 is SGHTA and CDR2 is FQGNSA. CDR3 in DNA: TGTGCCAGCAGCATGGGACTTCGCACAGATACGCAGTATTTT. Translation gives CASSMGLRTDTQYF.

This clone was seen only a few times. The chain carries TRBV7-7 and TRBJ2-2, with TRBD1 as a possible D gene (5 bases). V lost 1 base and J lost 7, with 7 bases in between. The CDR3 loop spans 13 amino acids. Germline V gene data show CDR1 as SSHAT and CDR2 as FNYEAQ (reference sequence). This CDR3 is CASSLGGIGELFF. CDR3 nucleotides: TGTGCCAGCAGCTTAGGGGGCATCGGGGAGCTGTTTTTT.

V and J are TRBV7-9 and TRBJ2-3; 7 nucleotides agree with TRBD1. The junction had 7 bases not matched to a gene; V was cut back by 4 bases and J by 0 bases. This CDR3 is 16 amino acids long. Looked up from germline, CDR1 is SEHNR and CDR2 is FQNEAQ (reference sequence). CDR3 DNA: TGTGCCAGCAGCTCAAGGACAGGATCTAGCACAGATACGCAGTATTTT. Translation gives CASSSRTGSSTDTQYF.

This clone was seen only once. V usage is TRBV7-2 and J usage is TRBJ2-7, with 10 bases aligning to TRBD2. Germline-derived CDR1 and CDR2 are SGHTA and FQGNSA. Trimming took 5 bases from V and 7 from J; bases not matched to a gene: 14. CDR3 size: 16 residues. CDR3: CASSHVGASGGAEQYF. The DNA for the CDR3 is TGTGCCAGCAGCCATGTCGGCGCTAGCGGGGGAGCGGAGCAGTACTTC.

This rearrangement joins TRBV6-1 to TRBJ2-1; TRBD1 aligns across 7 bases. Losses at the gene ends were 2 bases for V and 2 bases for J; bases not matched to a gene: 3. This CDR3 region has 15 residues. Germline V gene lookup returns CDR1 MNHNS and CDR2 SASEGT. The CDR3: CASSENRGPYNEQFF. The CDR3 bases are TGTGCCAGCAGTGAAAACAGGGGCCCCTACAATGAGCAGTTCTTC.

This clone was detected only once. The rearrangement uses TRBV18 and TRBJ2-6; 7 bases fit TRBD1. This CDR3 comprises 16 residues. Looked up from germline, CDR1 is KGHSH and CDR2 is LQKENI. V trimming: 3 bases; J trimming: 3 bases; junction bases outside the gene matches: 5. The CDR3 here is CASSPMRGLGANVLTF. CDR3 DNA: TGTGCCAGCTCACCCATGAGGGGGCTTGGGGCCAACGTCCTGACTTTC.

The CDR3 region is CASSKLLTGRSYEQYF. The CDR3 nucleotides read TGTGCCAGCAGCAAACTTCTGACAGGGCGTAGCTACGAGCAGTACTTC. The chain couples TRBV21-1 to TRBJ2-7; the DNA was not used to check the table's D call, TRBD1. TRBV21-1 has pseudogene status. The CDR3 consists of 16 residues.

The chain couples TRBV18 to TRBJ2-7; 14 nucleotides match TRBD2. Germline V CDR1 and CDR2: KGHSH, LQKENI. CDR3 length: 17 residues. V lost 6 bases to trimming and J lost 0 bases; unmatched junction nucleotides: 7. Written as DNA, the CDR3 is TGTGCCAGCTCTCCCGGGACTAGCGGGAGAAGCTCCTACGAGCAGTACTTC. Translation gives CASSPGTSGRSSYEQYF.

The chain is built from TRBV5-1 and TRBJ2-6, with 9 bases lining up with TRBD1. V lost 0 bases, J lost 2 bases, and 0 bases stayed unmatched. The CDR3 is 16 residues long. Germline CDR1 SGHRS, CDR2 YFSETQ. The chain's CDR3 is CASSLGQGAGANVLTF. The CDR3 DNA reads as TGCGCCAGCAGCTTGGGACAGGGGGCTGGGGCCAACGTCCTGACTTTC.